The clone carrying this TCR beta chain has more than one count but fewer than ten. What it recognizes is unknown. The sample originates from a study of long-term antiretroviral therapy in people with HIV. Overall study findings and caveats: The study found that diversity rose after ART but stayed below transplant donor controls.

Germline CDR1 reads WSHSY; CDR2 reads SAAADI. The V gene lost 6 bases and the J gene lost 2 bases, with 14 bases spanning the gap. This CDR3 has 14 amino acids. The immunoSEQ assay was v3.0, run at survey level. Profiled with immunoSEQ multiplex PCR; TCRdb holds only in-frame clones, not every one. The sample gives about 43,000 clones, roughly nine tenths of which show up once; about 5% is in the top ten. The material was unsorted PBMCs, obtained 0.1 years before starting antiretroviral therapy. The receptor was isolated from a woman aged 45-65 years with HIV. The chain uses TRBV10-2 and TRBJ2-7; a weak D match, TRBD2 (6 bases). CDR3: CASSLGTGPYEQYF. The CDR3 DNA is TGCGCCAGCAGCCTAGGGACTGGTCCCTACGAGCAGTACTTC.